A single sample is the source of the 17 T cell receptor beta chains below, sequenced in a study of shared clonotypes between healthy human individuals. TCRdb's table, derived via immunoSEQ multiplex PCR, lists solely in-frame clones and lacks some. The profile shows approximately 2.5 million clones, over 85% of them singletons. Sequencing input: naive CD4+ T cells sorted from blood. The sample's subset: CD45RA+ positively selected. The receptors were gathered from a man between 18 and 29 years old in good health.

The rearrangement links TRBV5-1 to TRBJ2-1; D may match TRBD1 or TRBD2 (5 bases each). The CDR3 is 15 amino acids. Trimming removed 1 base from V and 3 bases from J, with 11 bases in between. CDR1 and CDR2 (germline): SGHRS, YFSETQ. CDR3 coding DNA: TGCGCCAGCAGCTTGCAGGGACGAGGCTACAATGAGCAGTTCTTC. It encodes CASSLQGRGYNEQFF.

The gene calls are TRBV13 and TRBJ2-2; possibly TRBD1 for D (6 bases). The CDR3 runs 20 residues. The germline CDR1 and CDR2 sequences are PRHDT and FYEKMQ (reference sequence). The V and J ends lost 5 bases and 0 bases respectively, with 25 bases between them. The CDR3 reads CASSLRQAWILTPNTGELFF. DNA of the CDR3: TGTGCCAGCAGCCTTCGACAGGCTTGGATCCTAACCCCGAACACCGGGGAGCTGTTTTTT.

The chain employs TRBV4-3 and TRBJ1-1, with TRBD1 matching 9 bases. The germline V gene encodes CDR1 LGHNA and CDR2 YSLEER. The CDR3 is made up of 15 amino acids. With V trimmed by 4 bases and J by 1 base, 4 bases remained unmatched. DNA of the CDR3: TGCGCCAGCAGCCGATTGGGACAGGGGAACACTGAAGCTTTCTTT. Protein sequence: CASSRLGQGNTEAFF.

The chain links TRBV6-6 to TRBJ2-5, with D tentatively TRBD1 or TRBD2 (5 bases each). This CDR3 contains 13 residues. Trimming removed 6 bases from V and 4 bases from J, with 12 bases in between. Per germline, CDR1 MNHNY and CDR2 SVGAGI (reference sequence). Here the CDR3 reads CASRYSGGETQYF. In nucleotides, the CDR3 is TGTGCCAGCAGGTACAGTGGGGGAGAGACCCAGTACTTC.

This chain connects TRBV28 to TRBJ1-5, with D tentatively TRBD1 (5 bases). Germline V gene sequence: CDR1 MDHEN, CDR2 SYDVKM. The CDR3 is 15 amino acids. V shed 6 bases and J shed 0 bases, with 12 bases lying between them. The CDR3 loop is CASRLGTGSNQPQHF. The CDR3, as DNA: TGTGCCAGCAGATTGGGGACGGGTAGCAATCAGCCCCAGCATTTT.

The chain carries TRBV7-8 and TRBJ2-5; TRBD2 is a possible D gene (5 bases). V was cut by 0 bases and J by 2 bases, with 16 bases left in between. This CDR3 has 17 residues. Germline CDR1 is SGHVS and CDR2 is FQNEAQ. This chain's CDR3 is CASSLAPRLADQETQYF. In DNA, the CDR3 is TGTGCCAGCAGCTTAGCTCCCCGTCTAGCAGATCAAGAGACCCAGTACTTC.

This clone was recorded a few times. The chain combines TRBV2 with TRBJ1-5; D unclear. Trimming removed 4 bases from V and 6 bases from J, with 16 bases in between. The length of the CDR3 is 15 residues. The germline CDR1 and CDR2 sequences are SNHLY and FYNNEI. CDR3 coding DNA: TGTGCCAGCAGTGCTCGGGCAGTCTCGAGTCAGCCCCAGCATTTT. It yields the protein CASSARAVSSQPQHF.

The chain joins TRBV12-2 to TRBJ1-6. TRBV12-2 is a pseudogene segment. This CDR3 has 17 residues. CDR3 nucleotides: TGTGCAAGTCGCTTTCTGGCAGCCAGCTCCTATAATTCACCCCTCCACTTT. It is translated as CASRFLAASSYNSPLHF.

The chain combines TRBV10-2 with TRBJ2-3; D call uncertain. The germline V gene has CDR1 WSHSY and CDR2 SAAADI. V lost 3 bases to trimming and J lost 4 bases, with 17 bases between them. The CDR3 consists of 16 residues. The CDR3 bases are TGCGCCAGCAGTGAAGAGGAAACGCGTCCTCCAGATACGCAGTATTTT. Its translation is CASSEEETRPPDTQYF.

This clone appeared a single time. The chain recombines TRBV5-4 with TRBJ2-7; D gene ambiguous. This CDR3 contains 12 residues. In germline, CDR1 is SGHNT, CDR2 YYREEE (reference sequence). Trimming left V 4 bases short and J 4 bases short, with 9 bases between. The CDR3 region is CASSNPGYEQYF. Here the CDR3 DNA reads TGTGCCAGCAGCAACCCCGGGTACGAGCAGTACTTC.

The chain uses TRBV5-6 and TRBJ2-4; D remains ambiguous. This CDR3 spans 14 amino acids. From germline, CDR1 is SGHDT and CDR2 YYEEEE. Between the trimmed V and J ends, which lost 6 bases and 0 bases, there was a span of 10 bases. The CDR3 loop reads CASNPSGAKNIQYF. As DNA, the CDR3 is TGTGCCAGCAACCCCTCAGGAGCCAAAAACATTCAGTACTTC.

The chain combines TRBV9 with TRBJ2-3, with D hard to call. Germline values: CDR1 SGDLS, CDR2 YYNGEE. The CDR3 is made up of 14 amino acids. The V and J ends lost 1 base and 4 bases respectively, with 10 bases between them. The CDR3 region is CASSVSSFPDTQYF. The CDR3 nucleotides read TGTGCCAGCAGCGTATCCAGCTTCCCAGATACGCAGTATTTT.

The CDR3 protein is CASSLLGFEAFF. The CDR3 bases are TGTGCCAGCAGTTTATTAGGATTTGAAGCTTTCTTT. This chain links TRBV28 with TRBJ1-1; D unresolved. The V end was cut by 1 base, the J end by 7 bases, with 7 bases between. CDR1 MDHEN and CDR2 SYDVKM come from the germline V gene. The CDR3 contains 12 residues.

The CDR3 sequence is CASSDGGGTDTQYF. The CDR3 DNA reads TGTGCCAGCAGTGACGGCGGGGGCACAGATACGCAGTATTTT. The rearrangement links TRBV6-6 to TRBJ2-3; maybe TRBD2 (6 bases). The V gene lost 5 bases and the J gene lost 1 base, with 10 bases spanning the gap. Germline CDR1 MNHNY, CDR2 SVGAGI (reference sequence). The CDR3 length is 14 residues.

As DNA, the CDR3 is TGCGCCAGCAGCTTGGCCACGGGGGGCTTCACTGAAGCTTTCTTT. Translated: CASSLATGGFTEAFF. V usage is TRBV5-1 and J usage is TRBJ1-1, with D perhaps TRBD1 (6 bases). V was trimmed by 0 bases and J by 4 bases, leaving 13 bases between them. Germline V gene lookup returns CDR1 SGHRS and CDR2 YFSETQ. The CDR3 consists of 15 residues.

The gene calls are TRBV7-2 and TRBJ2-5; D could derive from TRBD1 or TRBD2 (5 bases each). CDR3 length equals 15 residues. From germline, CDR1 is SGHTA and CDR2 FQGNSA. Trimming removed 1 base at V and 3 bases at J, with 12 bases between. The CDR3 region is CASSLVIGTEETQYF. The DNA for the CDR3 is TGTGCCAGCAGCTTAGTTATTGGGACGGAAGAGACCCAGTACTTC. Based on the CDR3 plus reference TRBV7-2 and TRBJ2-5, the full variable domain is GAGVSQSPSNKVTEKGKDVELRCDPISGHTALYWYRQSLGQGLEFLIYFQGNSAPDKSGLPSDRFSAERTGGSVSTLTIQRTQQEDSAVYLCASSLVIGTEETQYFGPGTRLLVL.

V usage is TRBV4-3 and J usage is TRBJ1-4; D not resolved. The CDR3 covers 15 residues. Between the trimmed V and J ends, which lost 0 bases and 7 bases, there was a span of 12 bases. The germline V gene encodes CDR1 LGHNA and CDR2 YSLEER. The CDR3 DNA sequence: TGCGCCAGCAGCCAAGATCGCTTTAGAGGTGAAAAACTGTTTTTT. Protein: CASSQDRFRGEKLFF.